Below are 25 T cell receptor beta chains sequenced from a single sample in a study of cytomegalovirus exposure and HLA in healthy donors. The PCR was carried out with 60 Vbeta primers and 13 Jbeta primers. Measured with immunoSEQ multiplex PCR; TCRdb has only the in-frame clones, and not every one. The sample is made up of tens of thousands of clones, and the top ten hold less than 4% of it. Material: PBMCs. The receptors here all came from a male donor in good health and CMV-seronegative.

The chain recombines TRBV4-2 with TRBJ1-6; 7 nucleotides match TRBD1. V lost 0 bases, J lost 13 bases, and 9 bases stayed unmatched. CDR3 length: 15 residues. Germline V CDR1 and CDR2: LGHNA, YNFKEQ. DNA of the CDR3: TGTGCCAGCAGCCAAGACGTCAGACAGGGAAGGCCCCTCCACTTT. Amino acids: CASSQDVRQGRPLHF.

The chain carries TRBV19 and TRBJ1-5; D unresolved. V gave up 3 bases and J gave up 3 bases, with 15 bases separating them. The CDR3 totals 16 residues. CDR1 and CDR2 (germline): LNHDA, SQIVND (reference sequence). CDR3 bases: TGTGCCAGTAGTATGCGAGGTACGGGGTTCAATCAGCCCCAGCATTTT. Encoded protein: CASSMRGTGFNQPQHF.

The V gene is TRBV28, the J gene TRBJ1-1; TRBD1 matches 8 bases. CDR1 MDHEN and CDR2 SYDVKM come from the germline V gene. With 4 bases clipped from V and 1 base from J, the junction kept 5 bases outside the gene matches. The CDR3 is made up of 15 amino acids. CDR3 coding DNA: TGTGCCAGCAGTTGGGTAGGACAGGGGAACACTGAAGCTTTCTTT. Its translation is CASSWVGQGNTEAFF.

The J gene is TRBJ2-1, the V gene TRBV9; 8 bases fit TRBD2. The V gene end was trimmed by 4 bases and the J gene end by 2 bases; junction bases not matched to a gene: 5. The CDR3 contains 15 residues. Germline CDR1 reads SGDLS; CDR2 reads YYNGEE. The CDR3, as DNA: TGTGCCAGCAGCCCAACGGGGGGGCCCTACAATGAGCAGTTCTTC. Protein: CASSPTGGPYNEQFF.

This sequence joins TRBV9 and TRBJ1-2; D call uncertain. The CDR3 length is 14 residues. V was cut by 0 bases and J by 6 bases, with 12 bases left in between. From germline, CDR1 is SGDLS and CDR2 YYNGEE. DNA of the CDR3: TGTGCCAGCAGCGTAGAAATAGGCGGCCATGGCTACACCTTC. Translation gives CASSVEIGGHGYTF. The entire variable domain, with the rest obtained from reference TRBV9 and TRBJ1-2, is as follows: DSGVTQTPKHLITATGQRVTLRCSPRSGDLSVYWYQQSLDQGLQFLIQYYNGEERAKGNILERFSAQQFPDLHSELNLSSLELGDSALYFCASSVEIGGHGYTFGSGTRLTVV.

The chain carries TRBV5-1 and TRBJ2-5, with D maybe TRBD2 (6 bases). The CDR3 totals 13 residues. V was cut by 5 bases and J by 4 bases, with 12 bases left in between. Looked up from germline, CDR1 is SGHRS and CDR2 is YFSETQ. Here the CDR3 reads CASRAGTVETQYF. For the CDR3, the DNA is TGCGCCAGCAGAGCCGGGACTGTAGAGACCCAGTACTTC.

The genes are TRBV28 and TRBJ2-1, with D perhaps TRBD1 (6 bases). The CDR3 loop spans 14 amino acids. Germline values: CDR1 MDHEN, CDR2 SYDVKM. V was clipped by 3 bases and J by 12 bases, with 18 bases between them. As DNA, the CDR3 is TGTGCCAGCAGTTTGATGGACAGACAGGCGGGGCAGTTCTTC. Its translation: CASSLMDRQAGQFF. Complete variable domain (other parts from reference TRBV28 and TRBJ2-1): DVKVTQSSRYLVKRTGEKVFLECVQDMDHENMFWYRQDPGLGLRLIYFSYDVKMKEKGDIPEGYSVSREKKERFSLILESASTNQTSMYLCASSLMDRQAGQFFGPGTRLTVL.

The V and J genes are TRBV19 and TRBJ2-1; unclear D gene. The CDR3 has 13 residues. V lost 5 bases and J lost 5, with 10 bases in between. Germline V gene data show CDR1 as LNHDA and CDR2 as SQIVND (reference sequence). The CDR3 reads CASSPGSDNEQFF. DNA for the CDR3: TGTGCCAGTAGTCCAGGATCCGACAATGAGCAGTTCTTC.

The rearrangement uses TRBV5-4 and TRBJ1-1; D ambiguous. Germline V gene lookup returns CDR1 SGHNT and CDR2 YYREEE (reference sequence). V lost 2 bases and J 0 bases, leaving 5 bases between the germline ends. The length of the CDR3 is 13 residues. The CDR3 DNA reads TGTGCCAGCAGCTTACAGATGAACACTGAAGCTTTCTTT. This codes for CASSLQMNTEAFF.

The chain couples TRBV5-1 to TRBJ2-6; D is perhaps TRBD1 (5 bases). This CDR3 is built from 15 residues. Per the germline V gene, CDR1 is SGHRS and CDR2 is YFSETQ. V was shortened by 6 bases and J by 3 bases, with 13 bases between the two germline ends. In DNA form, the CDR3 reads TGCGCCAGCAACAGGACCGCCTATGGGGCCAACGTCCTGACTTTC. It codes for CASNRTAYGANVLTF.

This sequence joins TRBV19 and TRBJ1-5; D unresolved. This CDR3 comprises 12 residues. CDR1 is LNHDA and CDR2 is SQIVND in the germline V gene (reference sequence). Trimming removed 8 bases from V and 0 bases from J, with 5 bases in between. CDR3 nucleotide sequence: TGTGCCAGTTCGTATAGCAATCAGCCCCAGCATTTT. Translated, it gives CASSYSNQPQHF. Full variable domain (outside the CDR3, taken from reference TRBV19 and TRBJ1-5): DGGITQSPKYLFRKEGQNVTLSCEQNLNHDAMYWYRQDPGQGLRLIYYSQIVNDFQKGDIAEGYSVSREKKESFPLTVTSAQKNPTAFYLCASSYSNQPQHFGDGTRLSIL.

The chain has TRBV6-1 and TRBJ1-2, with a tentative D call TRBD1 (5 bases). CDR1 and CDR2 from the germline V gene are MNHNS and SASEGT. Trimming took off 4 bases at V and 5 bases at J, with 23 bases between the two ends. The CDR3 covers 17 residues. The CDR3 sequence: CASSGSVRVLGGYGYTF. CDR3 nucleotide sequence: TGTGCCAGCAGTGGCTCCGTCCGCGTTCTGGGGGGTTATGGCTACACCTTC.

The chain links TRBV4-3 to TRBJ2-1; D is unclear. There are 12 residues in the CDR3. V was trimmed by 2 bases and J by 10 bases, leaving 9 bases between them. CDR1 LGHNA and CDR2 YSLEER come from the germline V gene. The CDR3 spells CASSQQPREQFF. CDR3 coding DNA: TGCGCCAGCAGCCAACAACCTAGAGAGCAGTTCTTC.

The J gene is TRBJ1-2, the V gene TRBV19; 7 nucleotides align to TRBD1. The CDR3 spans 14 residues. In germline, CDR1 is LNHDA, CDR2 SQIVND (reference sequence). Unmatched junction bases numbered 7, after V lost 4 bases and J lost 5 bases. CDR3 sequence reads: CASSTGTDAYGYTF. The CDR3 nucleotides are TGTGCCAGTAGTACCGGGACAGATGCTTATGGCTACACCTTC.

CDR3 amino acids: CASRYLSSGGLIQYF. Written as DNA, the CDR3 is TGTGCCAGCAGGTATCTCTCCAGCGGGGGGTTGATTCAGTACTTC. The chain links TRBV6-1 to TRBJ2-4, with 9 bases matching TRBD2. V lost 6 bases, J lost 10 bases, and 13 bases stayed unmatched. The CDR3 consists of 15 residues. CDR1 is MNHNS and CDR2 is SASEGT in the germline V gene.

This chain uses TRBV27 with TRBJ1-2, with D perhaps matching TRBD1 (5 bases). V was clipped by 5 bases and J by 7 bases, with 14 bases between them. CDR3 length equals 13 residues. Germline CDR1 MNHEY, CDR2 SMNVEV (reference sequence). CDR3 loop: CASSRPGRSGYTF. The DNA for the CDR3 is TGTGCCAGCAGTCGCCCAGGGCGGAGTGGCTACACCTTC.

V and J are TRBV7-8 and TRBJ2-2; D is ambiguous. Germline V gene lookup returns CDR1 SGHVS and CDR2 FQNEAQ. The V end was cut by 5 bases, the J end by 0 bases, with 10 bases between. The length of the CDR3 is 15 residues. For the CDR3, the DNA is TGTGCCAGCAGCCCCCCCGTCGCGAACACCGGGGAGCTGTTTTTT. Protein sequence: CASSPPVANTGELFF. Together with reference TRBV7-8 and TRBJ2-2, the CDR3 gives the full variable domain: GAGVSQSPRYKVAKRGQDVALRCDPISGHVSLFWYQQALGQGPEFLTYFQNEAQLDKSGLPSDRFFAERPEGSVSTLKIQRTQQEDSAVYLCASSPPVANTGELFFGEGSRLTVL.

Comment on this clone: One end of the junction is discordant with germline, which a read error may explain. The chain joins TRBV13 to TRBJ2-3, with a weak D call TRBD1 (6 bases). The germline gives CDR1 PRHDT, CDR2 FYEKMQ (reference sequence). The CDR3 spans 17 residues. The CDR3 loop reads CASSPRTGRGVTDKQYF. DNA of the CDR3: TGTGCCAGCAGCCCACGTACAGGGAGAGGGGTGACAGATAAGCAGTATTTT.

This sequence joins TRBV29-1 and TRBJ1-5, with D perhaps TRBD1 (6 bases). The V gene lost 6 bases and the J gene lost 4 bases, with 10 bases spanning the gap. From germline, CDR1 is SQVTM and CDR2 ANQGSEA. The CDR3 runs 12 residues. CDR3 protein: CSVGDNNQPQHF. CDR3 sequence (DNA): TGCAGCGTGGGGGACAATAATCAGCCCCAGCATTTT.

This rearrangement joins TRBV18 to TRBJ1-1, with D possibly matching TRBD1 (6 bases). The CDR3 runs 15 residues. The V end was cut by 6 bases, the J end by 8 bases, with 22 bases between. Germline V gene data show CDR1 as KGHSH and CDR2 as LQKENI. DNA of the CDR3: TGTGCCAGCTCTCAAGATAAGGGGGGGCCGGGGGAAGCTTTCTTT. It is translated as CASSQDKGGPGEAFF.

The gene calls are TRBV7-9 and TRBJ2-1; 7 positions match TRBD2. Trimming removed 8 bases from V and 5 bases from J; junction bases left unmatched: 6. CDR1 is SEHNR, CDR2 FQNEAQ, per germline (reference sequence). This CDR3 has 13 residues. CDR3: CASRGEGDNEQFF. In DNA form, the CDR3 reads TGTGCCAGCCGGGGGGAAGGGGACAATGAGCAGTTCTTC.

The chain employs TRBV6-5 and TRBJ1-5, with D tentatively TRBD1 (5 bases). The length of the CDR3 is 14 residues. V was cut by 2 bases and J by 6 bases, with 11 bases left in between. Germline V gene data show CDR1 as MNHEY and CDR2 as SVGAGI. The chain's CDR3 is CASSYGQGSQPQHF. CDR3 coding DNA: TGTGCCAGCAGTTACGGGCAGGGTAGTCAGCCCCAGCATTTT.

CDR3 DNA sequence: TGTGCCAGCAGCGGGTCTCTATATGGCTACACCTTC. As protein: CASSGSLYGYTF. The gene calls are TRBV6-6 and TRBJ1-2, with D uncertain. V gave up 6 bases and J gave up 5 bases, with 10 bases separating them. In germline, CDR1 is MNHNY, CDR2 SVGAGI (reference sequence). The CDR3 sequence is 12 residues long.

The chain has TRBV4-1 and TRBJ2-1; tentative D call: TRBD2 (6 bases). V was clipped by 4 bases and J by 5 bases, with 15 bases between them. This CDR3 is built from 15 residues. Germline-derived CDR1 and CDR2 are MGHRA and YSYEKL. CDR3: CASSRSGGGDNEQFF. CDR3 DNA sequence: TGCGCCAGCAGCCGGTCCGGGGGAGGAGACAATGAGCAGTTCTTC.

The CDR3 region is CASGIRDRGLGTNEKLFF. The CDR3 DNA sequence: TGTGCCAGCGGAATCCGGGACAGGGGATTGGGCACTAATGAAAAACTGTTTTTT. The rearrangement uses TRBV6-4 and TRBJ1-4; TRBD1 aligns across 10 bases. Germline-derived CDR1 and CDR2 are MRHNA and SNTAGT. V gave up 8 bases and J gave up 2 bases; unmatched junction bases: 14. The CDR3 has 18 residues.